This T cell receptor beta chain was identified in a study of T cell responses to AZD1222 COVID-19 vaccine. Remarks on this clone: Its cognate antigen is unknown.

Study-level results: An increase in Spike-specific TCR breadth and depth was observed after two AZD1222 doses. Reportedly, nearly half the spike-specific TCRs target unmutated variant regions. Clonal diversity was possibly underestimated; the donors were predominantly white British and more often female.

The ends lost 6 bases at V and 6 bases at J; junction bases unmatched: 9. The CDR3 length is 15 residues. The germline gives CDR1 MNHEY, CDR2 SVGEGT. Assay used: immunoSEQ multiplex PCR; TCRdb lists only in-frame clones, some missing. The sample comprises roughly 78,000 clones, around four fifths of which are singletons, and around 3% rests with the top ten. The TCR was taken from an adult in good health. The chain combines TRBV6-2 or TRBV6-3 with TRBJ2-2, with 8 positions matching TRBD2. Sequences were derived from peripheral blood, sampled on day 0 of AZD1222 vaccination. The CDR3 loop reads CASSDSGVQAGELFF. CDR3 in DNA: TGTGCCAGCAGCGATAGCGGGGTTCAGGCCGGGGAGCTGTTTTTT.